The clone carrying this TCR beta chain was observed a few times. Its antigen remains unknown. The CDR3 totals 13 residues. Trimming left V 5 bases short and J 12 bases short, with 17 bases between. Looked up from germline, CDR1 is MNHNY and CDR2 is SVGAGI (reference sequence). The sample is drawn from a study of T-cell reconstitution after alpha-beta-depleted transplantation in children. Study findings and constraints: Surviving recipient T cells and intrathymic progenitors accounted for some patients' high TCRbeta diversity at day 60. T-cell counts and diversity were attributed mostly to newly produced T cells one year after transplant. Approximately two months post-transplant, alpha-beta T cells reportedly originated from several hundred expanded graft clones.

Preparation of the TCRbeta library involved a method that used unique molecular identifiers. TCRdb recomputed calls from the PCR reads with MiXCR, one row per CDR3 protein. The data contain fewer than 550,000 distinct CDR3 sequences, about 10% of them seen just once; the ten biggest clones take up less than 15%. This receptor was taken from a female patient between 2 and 15 years old who had a stem cell transplant for aplastic anemia, so the T cells may come from the graft donor. The source material was PBMCs, mostly from graft donor cells, sampled 180 days after TCRalphabeta/CD19-depleted stem cell transplant. The chain couples TRBV6-6 to TRBJ2-1; D uncertain. The CDR3 sequence is CASSPGVQLGQFF. CDR3 in DNA: TGTGCCAGCAGTCCCGGAGTCCAATTGGGGCAGTTCTTC.